A single sample is the source of the 21 T cell receptor beta chains below, sequenced in a study of blood T cell repertoires in COVID-19. TCRdb's copy holds only in-frame clones and misses some; the assay was immunoSEQ multiplex PCR. The table includes 95,000 to 150,000 clones, roughly four fifths detected once. Sequenced input: peripheral blood. Every receptor here comes from a human donor in a cohort sampled during active COVID-19.

The V call is TRBV7-9, the J call TRBJ1-3; tentatively, D is TRBD1 (5 bases). CDR1 SEHNR and CDR2 FQNEAQ come from the germline V gene (reference sequence). This CDR3 spans 16 amino acids. Trimming took off 6 bases at V and 1 base at J, with 16 bases between the two ends. Written as DNA, the CDR3 is TGTGCCAGCAGTCTAAGGGAAGGGGCTTCTGGAAACACCATATATTTT. Translated: CASSLREGASGNTIYF.

The chain carries TRBV7-2 and TRBJ2-2; the match to TRBD2 covers 12 bases. V trimming: 2 bases; J trimming: 0 bases; junction bases outside the gene matches: 4. The CDR3 extends over 18 amino acids. Germline-derived CDR1 and CDR2 are SGHTA and FQGNSA. DNA for the CDR3: TGTGCCAGCAGCTTAACTAGCGGGGGGTCCGCGAACACCGGGGAGCTGTTTTTT. Translating it yields CASSLTSGGSANTGELFF.

V usage is TRBV18 and J usage is TRBJ2-7; TRBD1 matches 7 bases. With 4 bases clipped from V and 2 bases from J, the junction kept 5 bases outside the gene matches. Germline CDR1 reads KGHSH; CDR2 reads LQKENI. The CDR3 loop spans 14 amino acids. CDR3 region: CASSLRGNAYEQYF. The CDR3 DNA follows: TGTGCCAGCTCACTCAGGGGGAACGCCTACGAGCAGTACTTC.

The chain recombines TRBV6-5 with TRBJ1-5, with 7 positions matching TRBD1. Germline V gene sequence: CDR1 MNHEY, CDR2 SVGAGI. The J segment lost 4 bases and the V segment lost 0 bases, leaving 6 bases of the junction unmatched. This CDR3 is built from 16 residues. The DNA of the CDR3 is TGTGCCAGCAGTTACTCCGGGGCAGGGGGGAATCAGCCCCAGCATTTT. This translates into CASSYSGAGGNQPQHF.

About this clone: Mismatch with germline at one junction end may stem from a read error. The CDR3 DNA follows: TGTGCCAGCAGTAACTCGGGGGGACTGGCCAAAAACATTCAGTACTTC. This gives the protein CASSNSGGLAKNIQYF. V gene TRBV6-5 combines with J gene TRBJ2-4, with 7 bases that match TRBD2. CDR1 is MNHEY, CDR2 SVGAGI, per germline. There are 16 residues in the CDR3.

This clone has only one observation. This rearrangement joins TRBV18 to TRBJ2-5; no firm D call. Deletions cut 6 bases from V and 4 bases from J, with 9 bases between. The germline V gene encodes CDR1 KGHSH and CDR2 LQKENI. CDR3 length equals 12 residues. The CDR3 DNA reads TGTGCCAGCTCTGACGGCGGAGAGACCCAGTACTTC. Its protein product is CASSDGGETQYF.

V gene TRBV24-1 combines with J gene TRBJ2-3; 8 bases are a match to TRBD2. The V gene's germline CDR1 is KGHDR and CDR2 SFDVKD. This CDR3 spans 14 amino acids. Unmatched junction bases numbered 5, after V lost 6 bases and J lost 4 bases. The CDR3 sequence is CATSLSGGADTQYF. CDR3 DNA sequence: TGTGCCACCAGTCTGAGCGGGGGAGCAGATACGCAGTATTTT.

This clone was found once. The chain has TRBV5-1 and TRBJ1-2, with D uncertain. The germline gives CDR1 SGHRS, CDR2 YFSETQ. The CDR3 spans 15 residues. Trimming cost V 0 bases and J 4 bases, with 13 bases left between them. CDR3 nucleotides: TGCGCCAGCAGCTTGGCCGGAGCTGGCGGCTATGGCTACACCTTC. It specifies CASSLAGAGGYGYTF.

The chain carries TRBV6-5 and TRBJ2-4; 10 positions match TRBD1. This CDR3 region has 16 residues. Germline CDR1 MNHEY, CDR2 SVGAGI. Losses at the gene ends were 2 bases for V and 5 bases for J; bases not matched to a gene: 6. In nucleotides, the CDR3 is TGTGCCAGCAGTTACACCCCGACAGGGGGCGAAAACATTCAGTACTTC. Its translation is CASSYTPTGGENIQYF.

The V and J genes are TRBV19 and TRBJ2-5, with D maybe TRBD1 (6 bases). This CDR3 is built from 18 residues. Trimming took 6 bases from V and 5 from J, leaving 28 bases between them. Germline CDR1 is LNHDA and CDR2 is SQIVND (reference sequence). CDR3 protein: CASSQRGGAGVTQETQYF. CDR3 DNA sequence: TGTGCCAGTAGCCAAAGGGGTGGGGCAGGGGTGACGCAGGAGACCCAGTACTTC.

V usage is TRBV5-4 and J usage is TRBJ1-2; D is possibly TRBD1 (5 bases). Looked up from germline, CDR1 is SGHNT and CDR2 is YYREEE (reference sequence). V lost 7 bases, J lost 4 bases, and 17 bases lay in between. The CDR3 covers 14 residues. CDR3 region: CASGTGGSTYGYTF. The CDR3 DNA sequence: TGTGCCAGCGGAACGGGGGGTAGTACCTATGGCTACACCTTC. The full variable domain, in which reference TRBV5-4 and TRBJ1-2 provide the parts outside the CDR3, is ETGVTQSPTHLIKTRGQQVTLRCSSQSGHNTVSWYQQALGQGPQFIFQYYREEENGRGNFPPRFSGLQFPNYSSELNVNALELDDSALYLCASGTGGSTYGYTFGSGTRLTVV.

This sequence joins TRBV6-5 and TRBJ1-6; TRBD1 agrees at 7 bases. The CDR3 is 14 residues long. The V gene's germline CDR1 is MNHEY and CDR2 SVGAGI. Losses at the gene ends were 5 bases for V and 7 bases for J; bases not matched to a gene: 5. This CDR3 is CASSPMTGNSPLHF. CDR3 in DNA: TGTGCCAGCAGTCCTATGACAGGGAATTCACCCCTCCACTTT.

The chain combines TRBV6-2 or TRBV6-3 with TRBJ2-3; 9 bases are a match to TRBD2. The length of the CDR3 is 16 residues. Losses at the gene ends were 4 bases for V and 2 bases for J; bases not matched to a gene: 7. CDR1 is MNHEY and CDR2 is SVGEGT in the germline V gene. The CDR3 is CASSSRIAGVTDTQYF. The CDR3, as DNA: TGTGCCAGCAGTTCCCGGATAGCGGGGGTCACAGATACGCAGTATTTT.

Of note for this clone: At one end the junction does not follow the germline gene, possibly because of a read error. DNA for the CDR3: TGTACCAGCAGTTCTATGCTAGGAGGGTCCACCGGGGAGCTGTTTTTT. This translates into CTSSSMLGGSTGELFF. This sequence joins TRBV6-5 and TRBJ2-2; maybe TRBD2 (6 bases). The CDR3 has 16 residues. From germline, CDR1 is MNHEY and CDR2 SVGAGI.

In the case of this clone: This same CDR3 is encoded by further DNA sequences in the sample. This sequence joins TRBV15 and TRBJ2-1, with 9 bases fitting TRBD2. The CDR3 sequence is 17 residues long. The germline V gene has CDR1 LNHNV and CDR2 YYDKDF (reference sequence). V was clipped by 4 bases and J by 10 bases; unmatched bases: 17. CDR3: CATSTPQGLAGTVEQFF. The CDR3, as DNA: TGTGCCACCAGCACCCCCCAGGGTCTAGCGGGGACCGTCGAGCAGTTCTTC.

V and J are TRBV19 and TRBJ1-6; TRBD1 matches at 8 bases. V trimming: 0 bases; J trimming: 10 bases; junction bases outside the gene matches: 5. CDR1 LNHDA and CDR2 SQIVND come from the germline V gene (reference sequence). The CDR3 runs 15 residues. The CDR3 region is CASSIDPGTGSPLHF. The CDR3 nucleotides are TGTGCCAGTAGTATAGATCCCGGGACAGGATCACCCCTCCACTTT.

The chain employs TRBV5-4 and TRBJ1-2; D unresolved. The germline V and J ends were trimmed by 0 bases and 8 bases, with 14 bases remaining between them. From germline, CDR1 is SGHNT and CDR2 YYREEE (reference sequence). The CDR3 sequence is 14 residues long. CDR3 loop: CASSLEESGIGYTF. CDR3 bases: TGTGCCAGCAGCTTGGAGGAATCGGGGATAGGCTACACCTTC. The whole variable domain, filled in from reference TRBV5-4 and TRBJ1-2, reads ETGVTQSPTHLIKTRGQQVTLRCSSQSGHNTVSWYQQALGQGPQFIFQYYREEENGRGNFPPRFSGLQFPNYSSELNVNALELDDSALYLCASSLEESGIGYTFGSGTRLTVV.

J is TRBJ1-2 and V is TRBV2; TRBD1 aligns across 10 bases. Trimming removed 6 bases from V and 4 bases from J; junction bases left unmatched: 11. There are 16 residues in the CDR3. The germline V gene has CDR1 SNHLY and CDR2 FYNNEI. CDR3 DNA: TGTGCCAGCAGAGTCTCTAGGACAGGGGGGATCTATGGCTACACCTTC. It encodes CASRVSRTGGIYGYTF.

The rearrangement uses TRBV4-2 and TRBJ1-1; D is unresolved. V was pared by 3 bases and J by 1 base, with 9 bases between. This CDR3 comprises 14 residues. Germline values: CDR1 LGHNA, CDR2 YNFKEQ. As DNA, the CDR3 is TGTGCCAGCAGCCACCGGTCAGGGAACACTGAAGCTTTCTTT. The encoded protein is CASSHRSGNTEAFF.

The chain carries TRBV19 and TRBJ2-3; no clear D. Germline lookup yields CDR1 LNHDA and CDR2 SQIVND (reference sequence). V lost 1 base to trimming and J lost 0 bases, with 11 bases between them. This CDR3 region has 16 residues. The CDR3 sequence is CASSIGTEMSTDTQYF. The CDR3 region has the DNA TGTGCCAGTAGTATAGGTACAGAGATGAGCACAGATACGCAGTATTTT.

The rearrangement links TRBV6-5 to TRBJ2-2; 8 nucleotides match TRBD1. V lost 10 bases to trimming and J lost 6 bases; unmatched junction nucleotides: 10. The CDR3 consists of 14 residues. CDR1 is MNHEY and CDR2 is SVGAGI in the germline V gene. CDR3 loop: CATRTGLLPGELFF. Written as DNA, the CDR3 is TGTGCCACCAGGACAGGGCTTTTACCCGGGGAGCTGTTTTTT.